These 23 T cell receptor beta chains were all obtained from the same sample, sequenced in a study of CD8+ T cells in alopecia areata. Treatment described: oral pan-JAK inhibitor, 5-10 mg twice daily. The authors extracted RNA and reverse transcribed it into cDNA as the sequencing template. Only in-frame clones appear in the TCRdb table, and some are missing; sequencing was by immunoSEQ multiplex PCR. The sample contains around 190,000 clones, roughly 60% of which appear only once. Sequencing used CD4+ T cells sorted from blood, obtained at week 24, from a patient treated with tofacitinib. Receptors were obtained from a human donor with alopecia areata.

This clone was seen only once. The chain has TRBV27 and TRBJ2-7; 7 bases are a match to TRBD2. The CDR3 has 12 amino acids. Germline V CDR1 and CDR2: MNHEY, SMNVEV (reference sequence). Trimming at V came to 6 bases and at J to 7 bases, leaving 6 bases not matched to a gene. The CDR3 bases are TGTGCCAGCAGGACCAATAGCGGGGAGCAGTACTTC. It is translated as CASRTNSGEQYF.

This clone has only one observation. The rearrangement links TRBV30 to TRBJ2-7; D call uncertain. The CDR3 covers 12 residues. From germline, CDR1 is GTSNPN and CDR2 SVGIG (reference sequence). The germline V and J ends were trimmed by 3 bases and 6 bases, with 12 bases remaining between them. The CDR3 DNA reads TGTGCCTGGAGAGTACGGTTTGGCGAGCAGTACTTC. This codes for CAWRVRFGEQYF.

In the case of this clone: This sample also contains other DNA sequences that code for the same CDR3. J is TRBJ2-7 and V is TRBV2; D is unclear. V lost 3 bases and J lost 4, with 4 bases in between. The CDR3 sequence is 11 residues long. Germline values: CDR1 SNHLY, CDR2 FYNNEI. The CDR3 nucleotides read TGTGCCAGCAGTGAGCGGTACGAGCAGTACTTC. Amino acid sequence: CASSERYEQYF.

V is TRBV29-1 and J is TRBJ2-7; 10 bases agree with TRBD2. There are 12 residues in the CDR3. The germline V gene has CDR1 SQVTM and CDR2 ANQGSEA. V shed 6 bases, J shed 5 bases, and the junction held 4 bases outside the gene matches. The CDR3 nucleotides are TGCAGCGTGGGACTAGCGTATAACGAGCAGTACTTC. This sequence encodes CSVGLAYNEQYF.

This chain uses TRBV4-1 with TRBJ2-3; 10 positions match TRBD2. There are 16 residues in the CDR3. J was trimmed by 5 bases and V by 3 bases; bases with no gene match: 8. Germline CDR1 and CDR2: MGHRA and YSYEKL. The CDR3 nucleotides read TGCGCCAGCAGCCAGGCCGGGACTAGCGTGGGAGATACGCAGTATTTT. This gives the protein CASSQAGTSVGDTQYF.

This clone was found a few times. The chain joins TRBV10-3 to TRBJ2-7; possibly TRBD1 for D (6 bases). This CDR3 spans 16 amino acids. From germline, CDR1 is ENHRY and CDR2 SYGVKD. V was cut by 0 bases and J by 2 bases, with 14 bases left in between. CDR3 loop: CAISESSAGVTYEQYF. The CDR3 DNA sequence: TGTGCCATCAGTGAGTCGTCCGCAGGGGTTACCTACGAGCAGTACTTC.

The chain employs TRBV18 and TRBJ1-1, with D perhaps matching TRBD1 (6 bases). Germline V lookup: CDR1 KGHSH, CDR2 LQKENI. V lost 2 bases and J 1 base, leaving 8 bases between the germline ends. The CDR3 totals 14 residues. CDR3 amino acids: CASSPTGQNTEAFF. CDR3 bases: TGTGCCAGCTCACCAACAGGGCAGAACACTGAAGCTTTCTTT.

The J gene is TRBJ1-1, the V gene TRBV4-1; TRBD1 is a possible D gene (5 bases). This CDR3 is 16 amino acids long. Germline V gene data show CDR1 as MGHRA and CDR2 as YSYEKL. Trimming removed 5 bases at V and 3 bases at J, with 19 bases between. The CDR3 bases are TGCGCCAGCAGCGCAAAAAGAATGCCGGGGGACACTGAAGCTTTCTTT. Its translation is CASSAKRMPGDTEAFF.

This clone was seen a handful of times. The chain recombines TRBV6-5 with TRBJ2-4, with 9 bases identical to TRBD1. Germline V gene sequence: CDR1 MNHEY, CDR2 SVGAGI. The CDR3 consists of 14 residues. V shed 6 bases, J shed 6 bases, and the junction held 6 bases outside the gene matches. The CDR3 here is CASSPGTGPNIQYF. In DNA form, the CDR3 reads TGTGCCAGCAGCCCCGGGACAGGGCCAAACATTCAGTACTTC.

CDR3 residues: CASSVAGTVLTEAFF. Here the CDR3 DNA reads TGTGCCAGCAGCGTGGCCGGGACAGTCCTCACTGAAGCTTTCTTT. The rearrangement links TRBV9 to TRBJ1-1; 7 bases align to TRBD1. V shed 2 bases and J 4 bases; nucleotides not matched to a gene: 8. The CDR3 extends over 15 amino acids. Germline CDR1 SGDLS, CDR2 YYNGEE. Full variable domain (missing parts from reference TRBV9 and TRBJ1-1): DSGVTQTPKHLITATGQRVTLRCSPRSGDLSVYWYQQSLDQGLQFLIQYYNGEERAKGNILERFSAQQFPDLHSELNLSSLELGDSALYFCASSVAGTVLTEAFFGQGTRLTVV.

Note on this clone: This specimen includes other DNA sequences encoding the same CDR3. The chain uses TRBV29-1 and TRBJ2-5; 9 bases agree with TRBD2. This CDR3 is 13 amino acids long. The germline CDR1 and CDR2 sequences are SQVTM and ANQGSEA. Trimming removed 3 bases from V and 5 bases from J; junction bases left unmatched: 4. The CDR3 here is CSVEGLAGETQYF. The DNA of the CDR3 is TGCAGCGTTGAGGGGCTAGCGGGGGAGACCCAGTACTTC.

The V and J genes are TRBV30 and TRBJ2-7; 8 bases agree with TRBD1. Losses at the gene ends were 2 bases for V and 3 bases for J; bases not matched to a gene: 9. The CDR3 is 15 residues long. Germline CDR1 and CDR2: GTSNPN and SVGIG (reference sequence). In DNA form, the CDR3 reads TGTGCCTGGAGTTTCCCGGGACAGGCGCTCTACGAGCAGTACTTC. Its translation is CAWSFPGQALYEQYF. Filled out from reference TRBV30 and TRBJ2-7, the complete variable domain reads SQTIHQWPATLVQPVGSPLSLECTVEGTSNPNLYWYRQAAGRGLQLLFYSVGIGQISSEVPQNLSASRPQDRQFILSSKKLLLSDSGFYLCAWSFPGQALYEQYFGPGTRLTVT.

This chain uses TRBV11-2 with TRBJ2-7, with D perhaps assigned TRBD1 or TRBD2 (6 bases each). V was pared by 1 base and J by 6 bases, with 16 bases between. The CDR3 is 15 amino acids. CDR1 is SGHAT, CDR2 FQNNGV, per germline. CDR3 amino acids: CASSLGTGRFLEQYF. In DNA, the CDR3 is TGTGCCAGCAGCTTAGGAACAGGGAGGTTCCTCGAGCAGTACTTC.

This chain's CDR3 is CASSVMSQGNGYTF. The CDR3 bases are TGTGCCAGCAGTGTCATGTCTCAAGGCAATGGCTACACCTTC. V and J are TRBV6-1 and TRBJ1-2; D gene ambiguous. Trimming stripped 4 bases from V and 6 bases from J, with 15 bases between. The CDR3 covers 14 residues. The germline V gene encodes CDR1 MNHNS and CDR2 SASEGT.

The sample holds a few counts of this clone. The chain joins TRBV5-1 to TRBJ1-2, with D unresolved. Germline V gene lookup returns CDR1 SGHRS and CDR2 YFSETQ. The CDR3 consists of 15 residues. V lost 4 bases to trimming and J lost 5 bases, with 18 bases between them. CDR3 protein: CASSKRAGPEYGYTF. The CDR3, as DNA: TGCGCCAGCAGCAAAAGAGCAGGACCGGAGTATGGCTACACCTTC.

This rearrangement joins TRBV9 to TRBJ2-5; D is undetermined. CDR1 and CDR2 (germline): SGDLS, YYNGEE. The CDR3 consists of 13 residues. The V end was cut by 4 bases, the J end by 7 bases, with 14 bases between. In DNA form, the CDR3 reads TGTGCCAGCAGCCTTGACGGCCTGGGGACCCAGTACTTC. Its protein product is CASSLDGLGTQYF.

V gene TRBV6-5 combines with J gene TRBJ1-2; D ambiguous. Per germline, CDR1 MNHEY and CDR2 SVGAGI. The germline V and J ends were trimmed by 2 bases and 2 bases, with 6 bases remaining between them. The CDR3 extends over 13 amino acids. The CDR3 DNA is TGTGCCAGCAGTTACAGTACAAACTATGGCTACACCTTC. Residues: CASSYSTNYGYTF.

The rearrangement joins TRBV7-2 to TRBJ2-1; 7 positions match TRBD1. The germline gives CDR1 SGHTA, CDR2 FQGNSA. Trimming removed 6 bases from V and 10 bases from J; junction bases left unmatched: 15. The CDR3 covers 15 residues. The CDR3 is CASSRQGRASGEQFF. As DNA, the CDR3 is TGTGCCAGCAGTCGACAGGGTCGCGCATCGGGCGAGCAGTTCTTC.

This clone was seen more than once but under ten times. This chain joins TRBV7-9 and TRBJ2-2; unclear D gene. The CDR3 totals 16 residues. V lost 2 bases and J 5 bases, leaving 15 bases between the germline ends. Germline V gene data show CDR1 as SEHNR and CDR2 as FQNEAQ (reference sequence). CDR3 region: CASSLLGPSFTGELFF. In DNA form, the CDR3 reads TGTGCCAGCAGCTTATTAGGGCCCAGTTTTACCGGGGAGCTGTTTTTT.

The gene calls are TRBV7-2 and TRBJ2-3; no definite D call. The CDR3 is 12 amino acids. CDR1 is SGHTA, CDR2 FQGNSA, per germline. V was clipped by 5 bases and J by 6 bases, with 9 bases between them. CDR3 DNA: TGTGCCAGCAGCCAAGGGCGGGATACGCAGTATTTT. It specifies CASSQGRDTQYF.

This rearrangement joins TRBV7-6 to TRBJ1-6; D not resolved. Trimming pared 3 bases from V and 7 bases from J, leaving 13 bases between. CDR3 length: 15 residues. Germline-derived CDR1 and CDR2 are SGHVS and FNYEAQ. Written as DNA, the CDR3 is TGTGCCAGCAGCTTCAGTAATAGACCAAATTCACCCCTCCACTTT. Protein product: CASSFSNRPNSPLHF.

V is TRBV7-2 and J is TRBJ1-2; D may be TRBD1 (5 bases). Per the germline V gene, CDR1 is SGHTA and CDR2 is FQGNSA. V lost 1 base and J lost 5, with 8 bases in between. The CDR3 consists of 13 residues. This CDR3 reads CASSLGQNYGYTF. Written as DNA, the CDR3 is TGTGCCAGCAGCTTAGGACAGAATTATGGCTACACCTTC.

The chain has TRBV30 and TRBJ1-5; D uncertain. V lost 3 bases and J lost 4, with 7 bases in between. Germline V gives CDR1 GTSNPN, CDR2 SVGIG (reference sequence). The CDR3 covers 12 residues. The CDR3: CAWSEKNQPQHF. CDR3 DNA: TGTGCCTGGAGCGAGAAGAATCAGCCCCAGCATTTT.